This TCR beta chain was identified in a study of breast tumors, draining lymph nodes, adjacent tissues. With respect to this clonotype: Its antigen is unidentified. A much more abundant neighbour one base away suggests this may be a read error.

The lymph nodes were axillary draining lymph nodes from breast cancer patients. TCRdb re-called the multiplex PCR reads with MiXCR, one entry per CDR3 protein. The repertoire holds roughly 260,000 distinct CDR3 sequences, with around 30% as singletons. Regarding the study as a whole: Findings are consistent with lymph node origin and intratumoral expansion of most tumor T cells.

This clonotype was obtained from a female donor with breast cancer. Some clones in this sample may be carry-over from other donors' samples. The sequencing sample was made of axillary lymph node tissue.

CDR3 sequence: CASSLGSATGLNQPQHF. The CDR3 DNA sequence: TGTGCCAGCAGCTTAGGGTCCGCGACAGGGCTCAATCAGCCCCAGCATTTT. The chain links TRBV5-5 to TRBJ1-5; 7 bases map to TRBD1. The CDR3 length is 17 residues. V dropped 2 bases and J dropped 3; count of bases not matched to a gene: 11. Germline V gene data show CDR1 as SGHKS and CDR2 as YYEKEE (reference sequence). Supplemented by reference TRBV5-5 and TRBJ1-5, the full variable domain reads DAGVTQSPTHLIKTRGQQVTLRCSPISGHKSVSWYQQVLGQGPQFIFQYYEKEERGRGNFPDRFSARQFPNYSSELNVNALLLGDSALYLCASSLGSATGLNQPQHFGDGTRLSIL.